The next 11 T cell receptor beta chains were all read from a single sample in a study of identical twins. TCRdb recomputed calls from the 5' RACE reads with MiXCR, one row per CDR3 protein. In the table there are around 530,000 distinct CDR3 sequences, 13% to 15% of which are singletons. This sample also appeared in a second study, on yellow fever vaccine responses in identical twins.

Sequenced material: CD4+ T cells sorted from blood. Every receptor here comes from a woman aged 18-29 years in good health.

The rearrangement uses TRBV19 and TRBJ1-1; tentatively, D is TRBD1 (5 bases). The germline CDR1 and CDR2 sequences are LNHDA and SQIVND (reference sequence). The length of the CDR3 is 14 residues. V was cut by 7 bases and J by 4 bases, with 16 bases left in between. The CDR3: CASTRTLGVTEAFF. In DNA form, the CDR3 reads TGTGCCAGTACCAGAACCTTAGGGGTCACTGAAGCTTTCTTT. Complete variable domain (other parts from reference TRBV19 and TRBJ1-1): DGGITQSPKYLFRKEGQNVTLSCEQNLNHDAMYWYRQDPGQGLRLIYYSQIVNDFQKGDIAEGYSVSREKKESFPLTVTSAQKNPTAFYLCASTRTLGVTEAFFGQGTRLTVV.

This clonotype was counted only a few times. V gene TRBV5-1 combines with J gene TRBJ2-2; D is perhaps TRBD2 (7 bases). This CDR3 comprises 15 residues. Germline CDR1 and CDR2: SGHRS and YFSETQ. The V and J ends lost 4 bases and 6 bases respectively, with 16 bases between them. The CDR3, as DNA: TGCGCCAGCAGCCCGGGGGGCCAGTGGTCCGGGGAGCTGTTTTTT. This encodes CASSPGGQWSGELFF.

The CDR3 here is CATSRVRVANTGELFF. The CDR3 bases are TGTGCCACCAGCAGGGTCAGGGTCGCGAACACCGGGGAGCTGTTTTTT. The V gene is TRBV15, the J gene TRBJ2-2, with D maybe TRBD1 (5 bases). This CDR3 is built from 16 residues. Trimming shortened V by 3 bases and J by 0 bases, and 11 bases separated the two germline ends. Germline-derived CDR1 and CDR2 are LNHNV and YYDKDF (reference sequence).

This sequence joins TRBV20-1 and TRBJ2-2, with TRBD2 as a possible D gene (6 bases). In germline, CDR1 is DFQATT, CDR2 SNEGSKA (reference sequence). The CDR3 is 14 residues long. The V end was cut by 2 bases, the J end by 1 base, with 8 bases between. Written as DNA, the CDR3 is TGCAGTGCTAGACTCGGGGGGAACACCGGGGAGCTGTTTTTT. Amino acids: CSARLGGNTGELFF.

This rearrangement joins TRBV12-3 or TRBV12-4 to TRBJ1-2; possible D gene TRBD1, 6 bases. Trimming pared 8 bases from V and 1 base from J, leaving 11 bases between. This CDR3 contains 13 residues. The DNA of the CDR3 is TGTGCCAGCGGCAGGGGCATTAACTATGGCTACACCTTC. Translating gives CASGRGINYGYTF.

The chain recombines TRBV20-1 with TRBJ2-3, with 8 bases that match TRBD2. Germline CDR1 and CDR2: DFQATT and SNEGSKA (reference sequence). Trimming took 1 base from V and 2 from J; bases not matched to a gene: 20. The CDR3 is made up of 20 amino acids. The CDR3: CSARVYRTLAGSTPTDTQYF. The CDR3 DNA follows: TGCAGTGCTAGAGTTTACAGGACCTTAGCGGGATCGACGCCCACAGATACGCAGTATTTT.

This clonotype turned up a few times. The V gene is TRBV24-1, the J gene TRBJ2-2; 12 nucleotides match TRBD1. The CDR3 contains 15 residues. V shed 7 bases and J 6 bases; nucleotides not matched to a gene: 5. Germline values: CDR1 KGHDR, CDR2 SFDVKD. This chain's CDR3 is CATSTGTGGSGELFF. For the CDR3, the DNA is TGTGCCACCAGCACCGGGACAGGGGGCTCCGGGGAGCTGTTTTTT.

V is TRBV20-1 and J is TRBJ2-6, with a weak D call TRBD2 (6 bases). This CDR3 has 16 amino acids. Trimming shortened V by 0 bases and J by 3 bases, and 12 bases separated the two germline ends. Germline V gene data show CDR1 as DFQATT and CDR2 as SNEGSKA (reference sequence). Here the CDR3 DNA reads TGCAGTGCTAGAGATGTTGTGGGAGGTGGGGCCAACGTCCTGACTTTC. It is translated as CSARDVVGGGANVLTF.

The chain couples TRBV7-2 to TRBJ2-5; the D gene is possibly TRBD1 (7 bases). The V and J ends lost 4 bases and 13 bases respectively, with 31 bases between them. The CDR3 covers 17 residues. The germline CDR1 and CDR2 sequences are SGHTA and FQGNSA. CDR3 coding DNA: TGTGCCAGCAGCTACGCCCGGGACAGCTACACGGAAGGGGGGCGGTACTTC. Amino acid sequence: CASSYARDSYTEGGRYF.

The rearrangement joins TRBV11-2 to TRBJ1-2; D gene uncertain. Trimming removed 3 bases from V and 5 bases from J, with 16 bases in between. From germline, CDR1 is SGHAT and CDR2 FQNNGV. The CDR3 runs 15 residues. Here the CDR3 reads CASSFRVGKPYGYTF. CDR3 coding DNA: TGTGCCAGCAGCTTTAGGGTTGGGAAACCATATGGCTACACCTTC.

This clonotype has only a few counts. The rearrangement joins TRBV10-1 to TRBJ2-1, with 7 nucleotides matching TRBD1. With 0 bases clipped from V and 7 bases from J, the junction kept 15 bases outside the gene matches. The CDR3 contains 18 residues. Looked up from germline, CDR1 is WNHNN and CDR2 is SYGVQD (reference sequence). In DNA form, the CDR3 reads TGCGCCAGCAGTGAGTCGAGTCCCGGGACAGCCCTCGGGAATGAGCAGTTCTTC. Its protein product is CASSESSPGTALGNEQFF.